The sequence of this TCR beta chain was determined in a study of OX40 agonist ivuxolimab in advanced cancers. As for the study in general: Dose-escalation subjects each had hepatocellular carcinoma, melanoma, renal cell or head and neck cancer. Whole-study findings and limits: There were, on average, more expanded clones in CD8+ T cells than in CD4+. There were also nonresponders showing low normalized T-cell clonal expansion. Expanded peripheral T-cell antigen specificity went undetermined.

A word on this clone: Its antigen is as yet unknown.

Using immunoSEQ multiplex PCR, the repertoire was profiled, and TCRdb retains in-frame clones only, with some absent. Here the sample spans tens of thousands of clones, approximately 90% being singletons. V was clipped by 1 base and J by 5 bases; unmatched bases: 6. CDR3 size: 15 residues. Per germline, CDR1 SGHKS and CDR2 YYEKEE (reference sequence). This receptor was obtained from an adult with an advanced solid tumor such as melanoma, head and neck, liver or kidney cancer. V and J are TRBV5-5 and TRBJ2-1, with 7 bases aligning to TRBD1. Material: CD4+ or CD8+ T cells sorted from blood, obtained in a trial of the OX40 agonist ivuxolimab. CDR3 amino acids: CASSLSGQANNEQFF. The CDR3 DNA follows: TGTGCCAGCAGCTTGTCCGGACAGGCGAACAATGAGCAGTTCTTC. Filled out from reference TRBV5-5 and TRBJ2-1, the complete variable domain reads DAGVTQSPTHLIKTRGQQVTLRCSPISGHKSVSWYQQVLGQGPQFIFQYYEKEERGRGNFPDRFSARQFPNYSSELNVNALLLGDSALYLCASSLSGQANNEQFFGPGTRLTVL.